This T cell receptor (beta chain) appears in the sequencing data of a study of OX40 agonist ivuxolimab in advanced cancers. With respect to the entire study: The costimulatory receptor OX40 (CD134) was targeted by ivuxolimab, a fully human IgG2 agonistic monoclonal antibody. Intravenous ivuxolimab was administered to patients every 2 weeks at six dose levels: 0.01, 0.1, 0.3, 1.5, 3 and 10 mg/kg. Of the roughly 50 dose-escalation patients, hepatocellular carcinoma was present in 19, melanoma in approximately 15, renal cell carcinoma in 9 and head and neck cancer in 9. A male proportion of about 79% and a mean age of approximately 61 years, ranging from roughly 23 to 79, were recorded for the dose-escalation cohort. Prior anti-PD-1, anti-PD-L1 or anti-CTLA-4 therapy was permitted, and checkpoint inhibitors had been received by less than 45% of dose-escalation patients. Partial responses occurred in three dose-escalation patients: two with cutaneous melanoma and one with hepatocellular carcinoma. Peripheral TCRbeta sequencing aimed to test whether ivuxolimab altered TCR sequence diversity and caused clonal T-cell expansion. The paper covers the monotherapy dose-escalation part of the phase I ivuxolimab trial, which included N of about 50 patients.

Genomic DNA was extracted from sorted cells for sequencing of the TCRbeta CDR3 region. The immunoSEQ Assay was used to sequence the TCRbeta CDR3 regions. TCRdb re-hosts the immuneACCESS table, in-frame sequences only. Its copies lack some clones; in the studies checked, an unresolved V gene accounts for under half of them, and the cause for the rest is not known. The sample yields fewer than 85,000 clones; approximately 89% were counted once. 2.2% of the sample is held by the ten biggest clonotypes. Concerning this clone: It lacks a known antigen. No quality values exist for individual bases; no much larger clone is one base distant.

Study-level results and caveats: At doses from 0.1 to 3.0 mg/kg, clonal expansion was seen in both CD4+ and CD8+ blood T cells between baseline and week 6. The antigen specificity of the clonally expanded peripheral T cells was not determined. Low levels of normalized T-cell clonal expansion were also seen in some patients who did not respond. In the 0.1-3.0 mg/kg groups, partial responders were among the patients with the lowest normalized peripheral clonal expansion, particularly in CD8+ T cells. After ivuxolimab, CD8+ T cells had more expanded clones than CD4+ T cells on average.

Taken from cysteine to phenylalanine, the CDR3 has 11 residues. Only the CDR3 part of the read is kept: 33 bases, read in frame from the first base. For CDR1 and CDR2, the germline V gene lists MNHNS and SASEGT. V lost 10 bases and J lost 4 bases; the stretch between them is 10 bases long. The trial excluded patients who had a history of autoimmune disease or were on systemic immunosuppression. Peripheral blood for TCR sequencing was collected from all dose cohorts at baseline, on cycle 4 day 1, and on cycle 7 day 1. Samples came from an open-label, multicenter, first-in-human phase I dose-escalation trial of ivuxolimab. Adults with locally advanced or metastatic melanoma, renal cell, hepatocellular, or head and neck squamous cell carcinoma were enrolled in the trial. Before TCR sequencing, CD4+ T cells and CD8+ T cells were sorted from peripheral blood as separate populations.

The rearranged chain carries TRBV6-1 and TRBJ1-2; TRBD1 might be the D gene, on 5 matching bases. The sequenced sample was CD4+ or CD8+ T cells sorted from blood, obtained in a trial of the OX40 agonist ivuxolimab. This TCR came from an adult with an advanced solid tumor such as melanoma, head and neck, liver or kidney cancer. The CDR3 loop reads CATGVSYGYTF. The base sequence is TGTGCCACGGGGGTATCCTATGGCTACACCTTC.